This T cell receptor beta chain appears in the sequencing data of a study of vaccination effects on CD4 cells after COVID-19. Antigen-specific CD4+ T cells were first expanded with viral peptide pools by the ViraFEST assay and only then sequenced. Culture lasted about ten days before CD4+ T cell isolation. According to the study, vaccine recipients showed no prior SARS-CoV-2 infection and negative nucleocapsid antibodies. Produced via immunoSEQ multiplex PCR; TCRdb's table is partial and in-frame only. The sample carries tens of thousands of clones, approximately 70% recorded once. This clone has a handful of counts. Its target is not known. J lost 9 bases, V lost 3 bases, and 8 bases had no gene match. Per the germline V gene, CDR1 is SGDLS and CDR2 is YYNGEE. There are 15 residues in the CDR3.

The source was CD4+ T cells from PBMCs cultured with SARS-CoV-2 spike peptides, collected before COVID-19 vaccination. This receptor was taken from a human donor who received a COVID-19 vaccine. The V call is TRBV9, the J call TRBJ1-6, with 8 nucleotides matching TRBD1. The CDR3 nucleotides are TGTGCCAGCAGCGCTCAGGGGGCTCGGGGTTCACCCCTCCACTTT. It is translated as CASSAQGARGSPLHF.